This T cell receptor beta chain was sequenced in a study of shared clonotypes between healthy human individuals. General study results and limits: Relative to memory subsets, naive subsets generally showed larger estimated richness.

As regards this clone: Its cognate antigen is unknown. The same CDR3 arises from other DNA sequences in this sample as well.

Splitting of each subset's genomic DNA was done evenly across several immunoSEQ plates. Sorted-subset replicate PCRs used roughly 210 ng of genomic DNA. This amount corresponded to approximately 30,000 T cell genomes. This table comes from immunoSEQ multiplex PCR, and its TCRdb copy is limited to in-frame clones, with some not included. The table includes around 1.5 million clones, 95% to 99% detected once. Donors included only healthy HIV-negative adults lacking recent acute infections or vaccinations. Germline V gene lookup returns CDR1 WNHNN and CDR2 SYGVQD (reference sequence). The trim removed 3 bases at V and 4 bases at J, leaving 6 bases unmatched. The CDR3 loop spans 15 amino acids.

The receptor was isolated from a man in his thirties or forties in good health. This rearrangement joins TRBV10-1 to TRBJ2-7, with 10 bases matching TRBD2. Sequencing was done on a sample of naive CD4+ T cells sorted from blood. The subset is: CD45RA+ positively selected. The CDR3 here is CASSEGLAGVYEQYF. CDR3 DNA sequence: TGCGCCAGCAGTGAAGGGCTAGCGGGGGTTTACGAGCAGTACTTC.